This TCR beta chain was sequenced in a study of shared clonotypes between healthy human individuals. The study, taken as a whole, reports: Among donors, the sharing of clonotypes was expected to be influenced by sequencing depth. Generation probabilities of non-shared clonotypes were lower (relative to those shared by all four donors).

Each donor was a Caucasian adult residing in Nashville, Tennessee. Deep was the level used in running the assay. Produced via immunoSEQ multiplex PCR; TCRdb's table is partial and in-frame only. The sample lists approximately 710,000 clones; 90% were seen once. In germline, CDR1 is SGHNT, CDR2 YYREEE (reference sequence). The trim removed 3 bases at V and 11 bases at J, leaving 9 bases unmatched. The CDR3 consists of 13 residues. On this clone: Its antigen is as yet unknown.

The origin of this receptor is a young man in good health. Some clones in this sample may be carry-over from other donors' samples. The specimen sequenced was memory CD8+ T cells from PBMCs. Subset noted: CD45RO+ cells pooled with CCR7-negative TemRA cells. The J gene is TRBJ2-3, the V gene TRBV5-4; 7 bases line up with TRBD1. The CDR3 reads CASSSLAGTEQYF. The CDR3 DNA reads as TGTGCCAGCAGCTCCTTAGCCGGGACAGAGCAGTATTTT.